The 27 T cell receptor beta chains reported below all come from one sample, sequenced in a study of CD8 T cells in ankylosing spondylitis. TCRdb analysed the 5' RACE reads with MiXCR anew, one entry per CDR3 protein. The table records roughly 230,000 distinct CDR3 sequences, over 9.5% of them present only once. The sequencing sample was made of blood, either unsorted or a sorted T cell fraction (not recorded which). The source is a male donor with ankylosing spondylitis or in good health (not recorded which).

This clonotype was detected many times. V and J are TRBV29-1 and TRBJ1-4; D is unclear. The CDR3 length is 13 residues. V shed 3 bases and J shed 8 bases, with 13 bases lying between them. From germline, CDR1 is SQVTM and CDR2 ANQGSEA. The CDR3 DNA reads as TGCAGCGTTGAGTCCCCCGCCCGGGAAAAACTGTTTTTT. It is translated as CSVESPAREKLFF.

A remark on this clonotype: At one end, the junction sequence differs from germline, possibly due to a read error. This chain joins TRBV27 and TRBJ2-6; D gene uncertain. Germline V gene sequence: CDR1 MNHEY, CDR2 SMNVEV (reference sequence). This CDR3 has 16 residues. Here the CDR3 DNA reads TGTGCCAGCAGTAGAACCGATAACTCTGGGGTCAACGTCCTGACTTTC. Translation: CASSRTDNSGVNVLTF.

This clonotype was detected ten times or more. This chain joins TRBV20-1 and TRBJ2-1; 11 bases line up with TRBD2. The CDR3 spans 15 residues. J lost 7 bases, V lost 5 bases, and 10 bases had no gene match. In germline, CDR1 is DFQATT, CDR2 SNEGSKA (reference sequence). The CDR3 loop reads CSAFSPTSGSNEQFF. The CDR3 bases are TGCAGTGCTTTCTCACCCACTAGCGGGAGTAATGAGCAGTTCTTC.

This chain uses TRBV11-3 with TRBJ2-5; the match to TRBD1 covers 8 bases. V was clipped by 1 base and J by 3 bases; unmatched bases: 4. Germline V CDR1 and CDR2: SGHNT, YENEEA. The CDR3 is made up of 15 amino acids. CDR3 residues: CASSLGAGGEETQYF. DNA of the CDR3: TGTGCCAGCAGCTTAGGGGCAGGGGGCGAAGAGACCCAGTACTTC.

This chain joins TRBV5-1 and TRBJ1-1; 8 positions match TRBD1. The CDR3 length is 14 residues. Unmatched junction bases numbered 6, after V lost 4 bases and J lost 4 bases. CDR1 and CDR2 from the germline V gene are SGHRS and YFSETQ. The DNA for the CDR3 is TGCGCCAGCAGCACCTGGACAGGGAGCACTGAAGCTTTCTTT. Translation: CASSTWTGSTEAFF.

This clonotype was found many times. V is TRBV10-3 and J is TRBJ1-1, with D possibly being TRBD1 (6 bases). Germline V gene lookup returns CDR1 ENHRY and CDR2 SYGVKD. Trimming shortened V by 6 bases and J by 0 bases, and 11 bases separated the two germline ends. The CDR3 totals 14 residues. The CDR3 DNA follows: TGTGCCATCAGGAGGACAGACATGAACACTGAAGCTTTCTTT. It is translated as CAIRRTDMNTEAFF.

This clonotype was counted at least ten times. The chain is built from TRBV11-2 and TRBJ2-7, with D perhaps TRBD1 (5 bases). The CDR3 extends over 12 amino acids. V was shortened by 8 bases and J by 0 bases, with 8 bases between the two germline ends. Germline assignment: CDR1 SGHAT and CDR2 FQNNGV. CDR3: CASGRDSYEQYF. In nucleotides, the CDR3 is TGTGCCAGCGGCAGGGACTCCTACGAGCAGTACTTC.

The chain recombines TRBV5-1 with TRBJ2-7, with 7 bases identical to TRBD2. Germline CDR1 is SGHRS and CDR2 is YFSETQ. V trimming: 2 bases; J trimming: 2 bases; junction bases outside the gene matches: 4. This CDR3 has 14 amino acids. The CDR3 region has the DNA TGCGCCAGCAGCTTTTCTAGCGGACCCTACGAGCAGTACTTC. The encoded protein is CASSFSSGPYEQYF. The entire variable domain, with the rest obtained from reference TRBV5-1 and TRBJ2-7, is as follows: KAGVTQTPRYLIKTRGQQVTLSCSPISGHRSVSWYQQTPGQGLQFLFEYFSETQRNKGNFPGRFSGRQFSNSRSEMNVSTLELGDSALYLCASSFSSGPYEQYFGPGTRLTVT.

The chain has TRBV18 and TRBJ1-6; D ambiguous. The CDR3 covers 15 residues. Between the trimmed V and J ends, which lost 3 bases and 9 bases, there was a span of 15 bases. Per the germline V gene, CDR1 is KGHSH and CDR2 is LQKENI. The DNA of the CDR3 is TGTGCCAGCTCACCGACCGGACTGGAGACTTCACCCCTCCACTTT. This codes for CASSPTGLETSPLHF.

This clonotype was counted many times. The CDR3 is CASSQLSGFSGANVLTF. DNA for the CDR3: TGTGCCAGCAGCCAACTATCGGGATTCTCTGGGGCCAACGTCCTGACTTTC. J is TRBJ2-6 and V is TRBV14; tentatively, D is TRBD2 (5 bases). The V and J ends lost 2 bases and 0 bases respectively, with 11 bases between them. This CDR3 has 17 amino acids. The germline V gene has CDR1 SGHDN and CDR2 FVKESK.

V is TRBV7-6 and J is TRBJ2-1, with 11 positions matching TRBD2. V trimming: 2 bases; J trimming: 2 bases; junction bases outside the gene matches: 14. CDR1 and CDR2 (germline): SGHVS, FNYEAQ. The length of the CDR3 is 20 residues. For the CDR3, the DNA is TGTGCCAGCAGCTTATTCTTCGGGACTAGCGGACCAGGAACCTACAATGAGCAGTTCTTC. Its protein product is CASSLFFGTSGPGTYNEQFF.

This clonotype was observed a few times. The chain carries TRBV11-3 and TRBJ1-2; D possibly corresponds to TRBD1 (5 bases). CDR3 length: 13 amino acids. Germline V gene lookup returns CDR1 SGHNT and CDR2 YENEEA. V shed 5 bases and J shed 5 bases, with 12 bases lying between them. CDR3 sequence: CASSVGAGYGYTF. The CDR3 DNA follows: TGTGCCAGCAGCGTCGGGGCAGGATATGGCTACACCTTC. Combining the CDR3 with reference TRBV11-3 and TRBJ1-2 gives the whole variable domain EAGVVQSPRYKIIEKKQPVAFWCNPISGHNTLYWYLQNLGQGPELLIRYENEEAVDDSQLPKDRFSAERLKGVDSTLKIQPAELGDSAVYLCASSVGAGYGYTFGSGTRLTVV.

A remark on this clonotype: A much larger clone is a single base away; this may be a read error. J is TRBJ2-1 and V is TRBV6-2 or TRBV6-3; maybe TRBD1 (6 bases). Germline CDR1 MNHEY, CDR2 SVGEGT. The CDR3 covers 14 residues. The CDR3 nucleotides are TGTGCCAGCAGGGGGGCAGGGGCGTACAAAGAGCAGTTCTTC. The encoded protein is CASRGAGAYKEQFF.

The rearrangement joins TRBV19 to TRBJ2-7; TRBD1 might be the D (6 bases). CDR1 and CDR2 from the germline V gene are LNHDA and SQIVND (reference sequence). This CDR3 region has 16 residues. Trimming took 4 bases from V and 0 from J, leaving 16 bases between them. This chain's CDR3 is CASSTPTGYSSYEQYF. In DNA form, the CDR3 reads TGTGCCAGTAGTACCCCAACAGGGTACAGCTCCTACGAGCAGTACTTC.

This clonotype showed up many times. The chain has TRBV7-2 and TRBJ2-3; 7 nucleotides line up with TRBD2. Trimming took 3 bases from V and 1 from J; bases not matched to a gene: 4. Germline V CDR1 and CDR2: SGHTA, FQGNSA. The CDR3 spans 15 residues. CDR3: CASSFRGDRTDTQYF. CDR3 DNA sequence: TGTGCCAGCAGCTTCCGGGGGGACCGCACAGATACGCAGTATTTT.

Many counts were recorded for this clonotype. CDR3 sequence (DNA): TGCGCCAGCAGCTTGGAACTAGCGGGCGGCACAGATACGCAGTATTTT. This encodes CASSLELAGGTDTQYF. This rearrangement joins TRBV5-1 to TRBJ2-3; 9 nucleotides agree with TRBD2. The CDR3 is made up of 16 amino acids. Per the germline V gene, CDR1 is SGHRS and CDR2 is YFSETQ. Trimming cost V 0 bases and J 1 base; bases outside gene matches: 3.

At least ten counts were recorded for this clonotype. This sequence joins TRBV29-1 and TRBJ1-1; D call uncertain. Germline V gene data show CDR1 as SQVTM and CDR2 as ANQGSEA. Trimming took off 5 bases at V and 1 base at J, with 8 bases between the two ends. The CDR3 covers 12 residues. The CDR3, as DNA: TGCAGCGTTCGGACCGAGAACACTGAAGCTTTCTTT. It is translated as CSVRTENTEAFF.

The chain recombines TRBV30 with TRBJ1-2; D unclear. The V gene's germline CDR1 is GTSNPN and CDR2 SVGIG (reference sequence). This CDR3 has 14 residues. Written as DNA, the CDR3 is TGTGCTTCCAGGAGGGCAACCTCTAACTATGGCTACACCTTC. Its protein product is CASRRATSNYGYTF. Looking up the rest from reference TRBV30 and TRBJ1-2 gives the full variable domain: SQTIHQWPATLVQPVGSPLSLECTVEGTSNPNLYWYRQAAGRGLQLLFYSVGIGQISSEVPQNLSASRPQDRQFILSSKKLLLSDSGFYLCASRRATSNYGYTFGSGTRLTVV.

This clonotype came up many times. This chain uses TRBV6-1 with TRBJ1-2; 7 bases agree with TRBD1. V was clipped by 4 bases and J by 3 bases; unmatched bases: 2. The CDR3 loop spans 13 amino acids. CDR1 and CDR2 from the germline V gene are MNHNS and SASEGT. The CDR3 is CASSVQGDYGYTF. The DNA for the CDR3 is TGTGCCAGCAGTGTGCAGGGGGACTATGGCTACACCTTC.

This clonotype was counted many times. CDR3 sequence: CASSFRSAGGMNNEQFF. As DNA, the CDR3 is TGTGCCAGCAGCTTCCGTTCGGCGGGAGGGATGAACAATGAGCAGTTCTTC. V gene TRBV7-8 combines with J gene TRBJ2-1, with 9 nucleotides matching TRBD2. This CDR3 has 17 amino acids. Unmatched junction bases numbered 11, after V lost 3 bases and J lost 5 bases. Germline-derived CDR1 and CDR2 are SGHVS and FQNEAQ.

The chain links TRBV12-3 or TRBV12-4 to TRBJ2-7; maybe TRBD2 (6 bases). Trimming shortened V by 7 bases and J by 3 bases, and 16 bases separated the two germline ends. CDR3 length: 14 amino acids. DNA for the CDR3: TGTGCCAGCACTTGGAGACTAGGGCGCTACGAGCAGTACTTC. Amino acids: CASTWRLGRYEQYF.

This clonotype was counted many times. The CDR3 coding sequence is TGTGCCACCAGCAGCTCCACGAGGGGGGCAAGTCGAGAAAAACTGTTTTTT. Protein product: CATSSSTRGASREKLFF. V gene TRBV15 combines with J gene TRBJ1-4; maybe TRBD1 (6 bases). The CDR3 is made up of 17 amino acids. The ends were cut back, 3 bases at V and 8 bases at J, with 22 bases in the middle. Germline-derived CDR1 and CDR2 are LNHNV and YYDKDF (reference sequence).

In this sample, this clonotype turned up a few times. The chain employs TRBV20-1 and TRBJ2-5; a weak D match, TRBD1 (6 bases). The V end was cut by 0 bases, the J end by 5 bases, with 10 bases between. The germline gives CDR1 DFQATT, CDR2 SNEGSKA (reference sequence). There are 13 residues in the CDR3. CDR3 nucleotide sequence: TGCAGTGCTAGAGAAGACAGGCCGGAGACCCAGTACTTC. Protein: CSAREDRPETQYF.

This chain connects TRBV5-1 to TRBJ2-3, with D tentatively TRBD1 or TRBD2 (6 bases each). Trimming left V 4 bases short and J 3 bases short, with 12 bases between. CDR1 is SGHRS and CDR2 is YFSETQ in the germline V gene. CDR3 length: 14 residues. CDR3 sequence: CASSTGAATDTQYF. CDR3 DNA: TGCGCCAGCAGCACGGGGGCAGCGACAGATACGCAGTATTTT.

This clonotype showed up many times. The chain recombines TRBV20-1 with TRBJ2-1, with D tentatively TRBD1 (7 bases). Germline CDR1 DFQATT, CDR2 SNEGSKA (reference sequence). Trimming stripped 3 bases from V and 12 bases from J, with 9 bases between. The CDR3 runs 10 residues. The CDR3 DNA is TGCAGTGCTAGTCAGGGGGGGCAGTTCTTC. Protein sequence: CSASQGGQFF.

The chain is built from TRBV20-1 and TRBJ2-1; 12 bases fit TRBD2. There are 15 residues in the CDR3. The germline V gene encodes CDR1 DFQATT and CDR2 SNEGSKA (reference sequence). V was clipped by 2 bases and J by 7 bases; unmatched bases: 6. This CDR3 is CSARFGLAGGNEQFF. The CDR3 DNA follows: TGCAGTGCTAGATTCGGCCTAGCGGGGGGGAATGAGCAGTTCTTC.

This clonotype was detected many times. This chain's CDR3 is CASSLAERTGELFF. The CDR3 region has the DNA TGCGCCAGCAGCTTGGCGGAGAGGACCGGGGAGCTGTTTTTT. The rearrangement links TRBV5-1 to TRBJ2-2; D gene ambiguous. Trimming removed 0 bases at V and 5 bases at J, with 8 bases between. Germline CDR1 SGHRS, CDR2 YFSETQ. The CDR3 is 14 amino acids.